Listed below are T cell receptor beta chains from one sample, sequenced in a study of tumor-infiltrating lymphocytes in primary liver carcinoma. MiXCR, applied by TCRdb to the multiplex PCR reads, yields one record per CDR3 protein. The sample includes some 190,000 distinct CDR3 sequences, around 60% of them seen just once. The sample comprised peripheral blood. The source of these receptors is a man between 40 and 49 years old with primary liver carcinoma and hepatitis B virus infection. The conserved cysteine and the conserved F or W are not part of the CDR3 here.

>TRBV28
ASSLFSGRSGYNEQF
>TRBV12-3/TRBV12-4
ASSLGEGIYEQY
>TRBV10-3
AISGVTSGNTDTQY
>TRBV30
TWGDTQY
>TRBV29-1
RVGQNGYT
>TRBV19
ASSLQGGDYGYT
>TRBV29-1
SVEGGSGELF
>TRBV29-1
SVPPTWVGTDTQY
>TRBV6-6
ASSYLDVRPYNEQF
>TRBV11-2
TSNFGQSDTQY
>TRBV11-2
ASSASGQETQY